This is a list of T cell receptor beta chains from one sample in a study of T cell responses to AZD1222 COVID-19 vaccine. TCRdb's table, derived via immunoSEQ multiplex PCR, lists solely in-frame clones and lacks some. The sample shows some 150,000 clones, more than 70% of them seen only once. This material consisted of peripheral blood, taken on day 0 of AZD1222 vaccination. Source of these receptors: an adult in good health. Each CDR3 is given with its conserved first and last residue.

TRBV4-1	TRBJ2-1	CASSHAVRNEQFF
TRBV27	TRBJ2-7	CASSGSGYEQYF
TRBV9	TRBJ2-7	CASSPRGGTSVNEQYF
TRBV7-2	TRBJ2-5	CASSLDRGPMETQYF
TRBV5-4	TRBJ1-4	CASSPGSSGSRKLFF
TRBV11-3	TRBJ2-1	CASSDRDSSYNEQFF
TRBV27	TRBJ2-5	CASSLYEGRTQYF
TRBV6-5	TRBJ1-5	CASSLSEGRWPQHF
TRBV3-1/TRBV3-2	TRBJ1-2	CASSRLSGPAYGYTF
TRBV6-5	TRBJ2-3	CASSFLGGSTDTQYF
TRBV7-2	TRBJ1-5	CASSFEGYSNQPQHF
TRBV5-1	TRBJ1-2	CASKPIGRNYGYTF
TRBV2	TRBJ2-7	CASSDRPRNVYEQYF
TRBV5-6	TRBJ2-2	CASSLGGAFTGELFF
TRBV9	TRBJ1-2	CASSVGKGTVLFYGYTF
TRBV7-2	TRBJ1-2	CASTLGGGQDYGYTF
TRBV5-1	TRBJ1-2	CASSLVLGGNYGYTF
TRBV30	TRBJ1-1	CAWSVNTEAFF
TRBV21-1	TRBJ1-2	CASSNRGNGYTF
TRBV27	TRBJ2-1	CASRTGGLNEQFF
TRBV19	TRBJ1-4	CASSSVLQIGNEKLFF
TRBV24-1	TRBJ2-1	CATSDRGSSYNEQFF
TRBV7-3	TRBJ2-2	CASSFGSSGELFF
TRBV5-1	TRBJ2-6	CASSFRMASGSPGANVLTF
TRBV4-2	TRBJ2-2	CASSQEWSNTGELFF
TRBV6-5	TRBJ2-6	CASSYEGSGANVLTF
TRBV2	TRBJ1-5	CASRGGNQPQHF
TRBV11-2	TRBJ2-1	CASSRTVNEQFF
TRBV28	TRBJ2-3	CASLGGRVAADTQYF
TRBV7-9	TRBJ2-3	CASSPIADTQYF
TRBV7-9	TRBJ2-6	CASSLGVGSGANVLTF
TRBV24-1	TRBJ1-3	CATSDNSGNTIYF
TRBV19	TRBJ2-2	CASSPRGAGPNTGELFF
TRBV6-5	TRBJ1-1	CASSTLGRIEAFF
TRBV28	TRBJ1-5	CASRPRTSNQPQHF
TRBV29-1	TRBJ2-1	CSVRGLAGVGEQFF
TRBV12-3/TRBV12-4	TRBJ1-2	CAASPRASEGYTF
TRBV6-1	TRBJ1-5	CASSEASHSNQPQHF
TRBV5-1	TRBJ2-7	CASSRREMYEQYF
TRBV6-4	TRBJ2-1	CASSATGVDEQFF
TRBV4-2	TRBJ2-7	CASSQGERDRLGEQYF
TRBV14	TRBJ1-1	CASSQDLGRNTEAFF
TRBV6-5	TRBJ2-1	CASSALWSGEQFF
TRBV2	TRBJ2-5	CASSPWTSQETQYF
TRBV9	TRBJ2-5	CASSVETGEGETQYF
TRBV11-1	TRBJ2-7	CASSWDRAVWEQYF
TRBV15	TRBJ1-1	CATSRWTGKTEAFF
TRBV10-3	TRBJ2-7	CAISEPASGAPYEQYF
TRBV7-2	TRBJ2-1	CASSLGDRAYNEQFF
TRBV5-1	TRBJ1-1	CASSLKQGLAGTEAFF
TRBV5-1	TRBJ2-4	CASSSQRDIQYF
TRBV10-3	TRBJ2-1	CAISDLLAGAGGEQFF
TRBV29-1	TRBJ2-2	CSVRRGGYTGELFF
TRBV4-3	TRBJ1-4	CASSRDRGGEKLFF
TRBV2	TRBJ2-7	CASSERAGKSEQYF